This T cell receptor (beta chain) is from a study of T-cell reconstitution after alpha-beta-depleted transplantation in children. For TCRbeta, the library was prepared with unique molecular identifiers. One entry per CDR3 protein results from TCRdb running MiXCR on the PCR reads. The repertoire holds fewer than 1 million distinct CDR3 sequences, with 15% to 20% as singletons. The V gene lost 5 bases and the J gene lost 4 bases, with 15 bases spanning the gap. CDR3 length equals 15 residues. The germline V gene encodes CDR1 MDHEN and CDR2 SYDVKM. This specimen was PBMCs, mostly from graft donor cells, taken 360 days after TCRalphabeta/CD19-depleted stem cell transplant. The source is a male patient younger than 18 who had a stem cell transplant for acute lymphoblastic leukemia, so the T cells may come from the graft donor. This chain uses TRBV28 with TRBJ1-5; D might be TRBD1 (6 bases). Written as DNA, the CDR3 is TGTGCCAGCAGTGTCTGGGACATTAGTAATCAGCCCCAGCATTTT. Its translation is CASSVWDISNQPQHF.